This entry concerns a single T cell receptor (beta chain). No cognate antigen has been identified for it. No qualities accompany the bases; no much larger clone lies one base away. In light of the paper, this sample's treatment or condition label describes: around 19 received Ad26.COV2.S at low or high dose, single or two shots; 5 received placebo; per-sample allocation not given. Repertoires of vaccine and placebo recipients were sequenced from samples collected on day 63 after the first injection. In Cohort 1b, fewer than 30 adults aged 18-55 years were enrolled at a single site in Boston, USA, between 29 July and 7 August 2020. Ad26.COV2.S was a replication-incompetent adenovirus type 26 vector expressing a prefusion-stabilized SARS-CoV-2 spike protein from the original Wuhan strain. This sample was taken from a study of Ad26.COV2.S vaccination and SARS-CoV-2 variants (dated by TCRdb to the early 2020s). Concerning the study at large: Vaccine-arm donors came from COV1001, a multicentre, randomized, double-blind, placebo-controlled phase I-IIa trial of Ad26.COV2.S in healthy adults. Throughout the experiments and outcome assessment, investigators stayed blinded to trial group allocation. Trial participants were randomized into five groups of five, in which low-dose or high-dose Ad26.COV2.S was given once or twice, or placebo was given on both occasions. Dosing of Ad26.COV2.S was intramuscular, at either 5x10^10 or 1x10^11 viral particles, delivered as one shot or as two shots spaced 56 days apart. Sequencing of the TCRbeta repertoire served to evaluate the specificity and breadth of SARS-CoV-2-reactive T cell receptors following Ad26.COV2.S vaccination. The TCR-sequenced set comprised roughly 30 samples: some 20 Ad26.COV2.S vaccine recipients, 5 placebo recipients and 8 SARS-CoV-2 convalescent individuals. General findings and caveats noted by the study authors: Vaccine and placebo recipients had similar non-spike TCR breadth, a finding consistent with the vaccine containing only spike. It was noted by the authors that total T cell responses may have been underestimated by the TCR breadth and depth analyses. After vaccination, spike-specific CD8+ and CD4+ T cell responses were reported to show substantial breadth. Ad26.COV2.S recipients had higher spike-specific TCR breadth than placebo recipients (P = 0.0014). The study lacked the statistical power to compare responses across vaccine doses or regimens.

V and J are trimmed by 9 bases and 2 bases, and the gene matches miss 4 bases of the junction. Reading from cysteine to phenylalanine, the CDR3 counts 13 amino acids. CDR3 DNA only is kept here, 39 bases in frame from base 1. Taken from the germline V gene, the CDR1 and CDR2 loops are MNHEY and SVGAGI. The immunoSEQ Assay was used to sequence TCRbeta CDR3 regions. After extraction, genomic DNA underwent amplification by bias-controlled multiplex PCR, followed by high-throughput sequencing. On the study's bioinformatics: To quantify the absolute abundance of each unique TCRbeta CDR3 region, sequences were collapsed and filtered. Usable DNA was measured by amplifying reference genes present in all nucleated cells, and TCRbeta template counts were normalized to that usable DNA to estimate T cell fraction. Repertoire TCRs were annotated as SARS-CoV-2-specific when V gene, CDR3 amino acid sequence and J gene were exactly matched to a known reactive TCR set. The reference SARS-CoV-2 TCR set was derived from MIRA and filtered for enrichment in COVID-19-positive ImmuneCODE repertoires, a step that removed public or cross-reactive TCRs. Based on the MIRA antigens, annotated TCRs were further analysed at the level of specific ORF or position within ORF. Depth was the summed frequency of annotated unique rearrangements, while breadth was defined as annotated unique rearrangements over total unique productive rearrangements. Two-sided Wilcoxon rank-sum tests were used to compare TCR breadth between groups. In its TCRdb copy, this immuneACCESS table keeps in-frame sequences only and misses some clones. Where compared with another copy, unresolved V genes explain less than half of these, and the others have no known cause. V and J calls and clone size are copied from that table; D and trimming were computed from the DNA. The sample yields more than 250,000 clones; about 87% were counted once. About 3.6% of the sample belongs to the ten largest clones.

Sequenced here: peripheral blood, sampled in a trial of Ad26.COV2.S vaccine versus placebo. The TCR originated in a person aged 18-60 years who received the Ad26.COV2.S COVID-19 vaccine or a placebo. The chain joins TRBV6-5 to TRBJ1-5; 7 central nucleotides agree with TRBD1. The nucleotide sequence is TGTGCCAGTTCCCAGGGGGGCAATCAGCCCCAGCATTTT. This encodes CASSQGGNQPQHF.